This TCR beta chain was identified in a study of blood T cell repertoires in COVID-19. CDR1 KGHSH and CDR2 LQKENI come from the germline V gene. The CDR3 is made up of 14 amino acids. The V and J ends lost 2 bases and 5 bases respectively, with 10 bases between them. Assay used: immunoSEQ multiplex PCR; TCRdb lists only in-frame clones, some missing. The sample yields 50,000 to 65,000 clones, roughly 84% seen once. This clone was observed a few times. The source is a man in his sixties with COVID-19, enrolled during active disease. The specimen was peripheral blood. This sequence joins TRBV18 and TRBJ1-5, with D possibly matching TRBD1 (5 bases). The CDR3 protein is CASSPGHLDQPQHF. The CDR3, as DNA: TGTGCCAGCTCACCAGGACACCTGGATCAGCCCCAGCATTTT.